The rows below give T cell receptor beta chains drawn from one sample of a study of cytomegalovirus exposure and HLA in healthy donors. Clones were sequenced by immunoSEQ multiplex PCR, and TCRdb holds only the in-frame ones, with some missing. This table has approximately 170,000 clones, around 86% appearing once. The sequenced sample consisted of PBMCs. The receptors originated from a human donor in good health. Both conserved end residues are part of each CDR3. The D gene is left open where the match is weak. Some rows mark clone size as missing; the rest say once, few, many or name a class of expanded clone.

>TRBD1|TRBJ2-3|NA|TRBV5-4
CASRRPGQATDTQYF
TGTGCCAGCAGACGACCGGGACAGGCCACAGATACGCAGTATTTT
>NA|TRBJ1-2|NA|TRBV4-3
CASSQDVYAGGNYGYTF
TGCGCCAGCAGCCAAGATGTCTATGCAGGCGGGAACTATGGCTACACCTTC
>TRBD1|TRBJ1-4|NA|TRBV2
CASSEGQTATNEKLFF
TGTGCCAGCAGTGAGGGACAGACTGCAACTAATGAAAAACTGTTTTTT
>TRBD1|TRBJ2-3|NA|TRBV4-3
CASSQAYRGLSDTQYF
TGCGCCAGCAGCCAAGCATACAGGGGGCTGTCAGATACGCAGTATTTT
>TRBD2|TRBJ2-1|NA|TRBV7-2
CASSPGVAGVNEQFF
TGTGCCAGCAGCCCGGGGGTAGCGGGGGTAAATGAGCAGTTCTTC
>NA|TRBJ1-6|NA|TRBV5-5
CASSFGGVGSPLHF
TGTGCCAGCAGTTTTGGGGGGGTCGGTTCACCCCTCCACTTT
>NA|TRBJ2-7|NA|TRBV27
CASSFQGLYYEQYF
TGTGCCAGCAGTTTTCAGGGGCTGTATTACGAGCAGTACTTC
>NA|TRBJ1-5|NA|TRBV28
CASSLGAGTLPMAQHF
TGTGCCAGCAGTTTGGGGGCCGGTACCTTACCCATGGCCCAGCATTTT
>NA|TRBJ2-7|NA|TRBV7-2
CASSLGGAAYEQYF
TGTGCCAGCAGCTTAGGCGGGGCCGCCTACGAGCAGTACTTC
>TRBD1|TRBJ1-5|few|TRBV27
CASSLGTEVNQPQHF
TGTGCCAGCAGTTTAGGGACAGAGGTCAATCAGCCCCAGCATTTT
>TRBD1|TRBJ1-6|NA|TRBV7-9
CASSGQGNSPLHF
TGTGCCAGCAGTGGACAGGGGAATTCACCCCTCCACTTT
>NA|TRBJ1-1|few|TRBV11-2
CASSFSYRDTTEAFF
TGTGCCAGCAGCTTTTCCTACCGGGACACCACTGAAGCTTTCTTT
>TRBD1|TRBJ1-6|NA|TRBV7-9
CASSHPKDRGQSPLHF
TGTGCCAGCAGCCACCCTAAGGACAGGGGGCAATCACCCCTCCACTTT
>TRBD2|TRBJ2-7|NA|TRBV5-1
CASSAGTTGEQYF
TGCGCCAGCAGCGCCGGGACTACGGGGGAGCAGTACTTC
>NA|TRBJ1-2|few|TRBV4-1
CASTPRESSYGYTF
TGCGCCAGCACCCCTCGGGAGTCCTCCTATGGCTACACCTTC
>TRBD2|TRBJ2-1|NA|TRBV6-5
CASSYSAGGPCEQFF
TGTGCCAGCAGTTACTCGGCGGGGGGGCCTTGTGAGCAGTTCTTC
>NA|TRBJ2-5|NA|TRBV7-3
CASSLNRGQETQYF
TGTGCCAGCAGCTTAAATAGAGGTCAAGAGACCCAGTACTTC
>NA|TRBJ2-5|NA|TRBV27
CASSFLGEQYF
TGTGCCAGCAGTTTCTTGGGAGAGCAGTACTTC
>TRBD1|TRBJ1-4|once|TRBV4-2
CASSQEGGVEKLFF
TGTGCCAGCAGCCAAGAAGGGGGCGTTGAAAAACTGTTTTTT
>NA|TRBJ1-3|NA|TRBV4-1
CASSPSSGNTIYF
TGCGCCAGCAGCCCATCCTCTGGAAACACCATATATTTT
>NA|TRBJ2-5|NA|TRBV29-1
CSVVRETQYF
TGCAGCGTTGTTCGAGAGACCCAGTACTTC
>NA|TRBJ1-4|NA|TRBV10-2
CASSSDLPRAEKLFF
TGCGCCAGCAGTAGTGACCTCCCGAGGGCTGAAAAACTGTTTTTT
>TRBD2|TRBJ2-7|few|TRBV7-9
CASSLLAGGTSYEQYF
TGTGCCAGCAGCTTACTAGCGGGGGGTACCTCCTACGAGCAGTACTTC
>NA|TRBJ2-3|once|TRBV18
CASSPSVSGGTDTQYF
TGTGCCAGCTCACCATCCGTTTCCGGGGGCACAGATACGCAGTATTTT
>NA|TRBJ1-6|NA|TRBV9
CASSVVDARPGSYNSPLHF
TGTGCCAGCAGCGTAGTAGATGCGAGACCGGGCTCCTATAATTCACCCCTCCACTTT
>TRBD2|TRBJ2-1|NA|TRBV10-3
CANWVGVAGNEQFF
TGTGCCAACTGGGTAGGGGTAGCGGGGAATGAGCAGTTCTTC
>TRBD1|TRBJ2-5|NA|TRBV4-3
CASSQTFRTGGYLETQYF
TGCGCCAGCAGCCAAACGTTCAGGACAGGGGGGTACTTAGAGACCCAGTACTTC
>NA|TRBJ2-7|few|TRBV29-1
CSVFIGDTGNLYEQYF
TGCAGCGTTTTCATCGGGGACACAGGGAACCTCTACGAGCAGTACTTC
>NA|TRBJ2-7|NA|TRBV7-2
CASSSRRGIYSYEQYF
TGTGCCAGCAGCTCTCGAAGGGGTATTTATTCCTACGAGCAGTACTTC
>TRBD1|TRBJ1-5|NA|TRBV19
CASSIGTGRGDQPQHF
TGTGCCAGTAGTATCGGGACAGGAAGAGGGGATCAGCCCCAGCATTTT
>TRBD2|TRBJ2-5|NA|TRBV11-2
CASSSRLAGRETQYF
TGTGCCAGCAGCTCCCGACTAGCGGGACGGGAGACCCAGTACTTC
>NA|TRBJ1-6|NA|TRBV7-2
CASSLKQIYSPLHF
TGTGCCAGCAGCTTAAAACAGATATATTCACCCCTCCACTTT
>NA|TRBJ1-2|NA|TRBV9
CASSGDGYTF
TGTGCCAGCAGCGGCGATGGCTACACCTTC
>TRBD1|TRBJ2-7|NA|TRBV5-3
CARSFRTGYDEQYF
TGTGCCAGAAGCTTCCGGACAGGGTACGACGAGCAGTACTTC
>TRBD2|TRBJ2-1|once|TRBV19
CASSILSSAGGGYNEQFF
TGTGCCAGTAGTATACTCAGCTCGGCGGGGGGGGGTTACAATGAGCAGTTCTTC
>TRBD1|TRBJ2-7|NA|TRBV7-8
CASSYRDRSLHEQYF
TGTGCCAGCAGCTACCGGGACAGAAGCCTCCACGAGCAGTACTTC
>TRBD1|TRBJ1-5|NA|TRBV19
CASSIRQGSYSNQPQHF
TGTGCCAGTAGTATACGACAGGGCTCTTATAGCAATCAGCCCCAGCATTTT
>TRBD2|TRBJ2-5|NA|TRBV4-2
CASSQDEERGQETQYF
TGTGCCAGCAGCCAAGATGAAGAGCGGGGACAAGAGACCCAGTACTTC
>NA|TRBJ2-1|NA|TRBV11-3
CASSYTGYEQFF
TGTGCCAGCAGCTACACCGGGTATGAGCAGTTCTTC
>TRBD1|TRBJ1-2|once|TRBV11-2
CASSSRQGTGLNYGYTF
TGTGCCAGCAGCTCGCGACAGGGCACGGGGCTTAACTATGGCTACACCTTC
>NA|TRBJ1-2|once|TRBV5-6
CASSLAGDGYTF
TGTGCCAGCAGCTTGGCCGGGGATGGCTACACCTTC
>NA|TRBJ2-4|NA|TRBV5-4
CASSLVGLGDKNIQYF
TGTGCCAGCAGCTTGGTCGGTTTAGGGGACAAAAACATTCAGTACTTC
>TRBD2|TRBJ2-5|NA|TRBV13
CASSQARLAGASEETQYF
TGTGCCAGCAGCCAAGCGAGACTAGCGGGGGCGAGTGAAGAGACCCAGTACTTC
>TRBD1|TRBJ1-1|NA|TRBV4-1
CASSHDLQLRGMNTEAFF
TGCGCCAGCAGCCACGACCTGCAACTCAGGGGGATGAACACTGAAGCTTTCTTT
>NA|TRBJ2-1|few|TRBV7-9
CASSRPAGSYNEQFF
TGTGCCAGCAGCCGGCCGGCGGGGAGTTACAATGAGCAGTTCTTC
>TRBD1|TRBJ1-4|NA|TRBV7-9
CASSLFGTGEEKLFF
TGTGCCAGCAGCTTATTCGGGACAGGGGAGGAAAAACTGTTTTTT
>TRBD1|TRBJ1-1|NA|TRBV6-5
CASSSGQGLNTEAFF
TGTGCCAGCAGTAGCGGACAGGGCTTGAACACTGAAGCTTTCTTT
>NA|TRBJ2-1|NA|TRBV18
CASSPSGNEQFF
TGTGCCAGCTCCCCCTCAGGGAATGAGCAGTTCTTC
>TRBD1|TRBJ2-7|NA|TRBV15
CATSSPGTGGYEQYF
TGTGCCACCAGCAGTCCTGGGACAGGGGGCTACGAGCAGTACTTC
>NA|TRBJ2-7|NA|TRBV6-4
CASSAWGGSYEQYF
TGTGCCAGCAGTGCGTGGGGAGGCTCCTACGAGCAGTACTTC
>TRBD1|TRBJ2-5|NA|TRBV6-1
CASSRDSPQETQYF
TGTGCCAGCAGTAGGGACAGTCCCCAAGAGACCCAGTACTTC
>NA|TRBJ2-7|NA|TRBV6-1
CASSERGDYEQYF
TGTGCCAGCAGTGAAAGAGGTGACTACGAGCAGTACTTC